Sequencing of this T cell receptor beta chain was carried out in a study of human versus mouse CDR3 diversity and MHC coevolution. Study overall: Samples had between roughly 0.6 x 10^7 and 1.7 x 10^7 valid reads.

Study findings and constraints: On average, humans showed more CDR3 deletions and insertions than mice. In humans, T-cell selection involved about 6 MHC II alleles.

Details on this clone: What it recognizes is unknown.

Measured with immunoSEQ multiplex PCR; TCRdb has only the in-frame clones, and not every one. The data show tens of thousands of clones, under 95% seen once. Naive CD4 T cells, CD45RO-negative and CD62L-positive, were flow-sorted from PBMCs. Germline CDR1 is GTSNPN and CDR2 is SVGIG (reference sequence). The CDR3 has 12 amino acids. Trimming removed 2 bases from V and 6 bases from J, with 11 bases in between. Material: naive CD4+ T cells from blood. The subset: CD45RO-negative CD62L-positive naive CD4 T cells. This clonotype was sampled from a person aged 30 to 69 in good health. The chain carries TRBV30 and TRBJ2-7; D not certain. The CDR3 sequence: CAWSPGLGEQYF. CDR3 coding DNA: TGTGCCTGGAGTCCGGGTTTGGGCGAGCAGTACTTC.